Listed below are T cell receptor beta chains from one sample, sequenced in a study of T cell changes during pregnancy in multiple sclerosis. The method was immunoSEQ multiplex PCR; TCRdb's version includes in-frame clones alone and lacks a portion of them. The sample has 85,000 to 90,000 clones; 75% to 95% are singletons. The starting material was peripheral blood, obtained in the first trimester of pregnancy. The receptors stem from a female donor in good health, enrolled as a control in a pregnancy study. Each CDR3 is given without its conserved first and last residue. For some rows the clone size is stated as once, few or many, or as a class when expanded; others skip it.

v_gene	abundance	j_gene	CDR3aa
TRBV6-6	NA	TRBJ2-5	ASSSRGQETQY
TRBV4-2	few	TRBJ1-5	ASSQVSRDNQPQH
TRBV4-3	NA	TRBJ2-2	ASSPDYSPGELF
TRBV11-2	NA	TRBJ1-4	ASSPGTGSSLF
TRBV7-2	NA	TRBJ1-2	ASSLVQADYGYT
TRBV7-2	NA	TRBJ2-7	ASSYRGPYEQY
TRBV28	NA	TRBJ2-3	ASTESGAGGADTQY
TRBV5-6	NA	TRBJ2-1	ASSSYLGEQF
TRBV5-4	NA	TRBJ2-7	ASSPGQRNEQY
TRBV5-1	NA	TRBJ2-1	ASSLVASGYNEQF
TRBV7-6	NA	TRBJ2-5	ASSFAGTGLETQY
TRBV7-2	NA	TRBJ2-1	ASSLRAGGPDEQF
TRBV4-3	NA	TRBJ2-3	ASSRGKLAGSSTDTQY
TRBV6-4	NA	TRBJ2-7	ASSRGHLYEQY
TRBV15	NA	TRBJ1-2	ATSRVMGQGSRGYT
TRBV9	once	TRBJ2-2	ASSVDSAGGYTGELF
TRBV2	NA	TRBJ2-3	ASSSGYSTDTQY
TRBV18	NA	TRBJ1-2	ASSPPTEYGYT
TRBV29-1	NA	TRBJ1-5	SVGGQHSNQPQH
TRBV11-2	NA	TRBJ1-1	ASSLFQGTEAF
TRBV9	NA	TRBJ2-5	ASSPRGNQKETQY
TRBV25-1	NA	TRBJ2-5	ASSDPRGGETQY
TRBV6-5	NA	TRBJ1-2	ASSQQGNYGYT
TRBV6-6	NA	TRBJ1-3	ASNTGPGNTIY
TRBV4-1	once	TRBJ2-2	ASSTLTGPGELF
TRBV5-1	NA	TRBJ2-3	ASSSAQGLEDTQY
TRBV7-3	NA	TRBJ2-5	ASSELAGGLKTQY
TRBV19	NA	TRBJ1-5	ASSIDPRDGGSNQPQH
TRBV7-8	NA	TRBJ2-5	ASSTSGGETQY
TRBV28	NA	TRBJ1-1	ASSLAGANTEAF
TRBV2	NA	TRBJ2-5	ASSEGSLQETQY
TRBV2	NA	TRBJ2-1	ASRHRGNEQF
TRBV6-1	NA	TRBJ2-2	ASSEGTGGYTGELF
TRBV7-9	NA	TRBJ2-1	ASSLGQVPYNEQF
TRBV6-6	NA	TRBJ2-5	ASSYEVPRGLETQY
TRBV11-2	NA	TRBJ1-2	ASSLAERGYGYT
TRBV19	once	TRBJ1-5	ASSIDQAGPGQPQH
TRBV5-8	NA	TRBJ1-6	ASSLVDTNSPLH
TRBV9	NA	TRBJ2-1	ASSPFDRANEQF
TRBV18	few	TRBJ1-4	ASSPGETNEKLF
TRBV10-3	few	TRBJ1-1	AISYDQRTEAF
TRBV6-6	NA	TRBJ1-2	ASGAGANYGYT
TRBV7-8	NA	TRBJ1-2	ASSLGGINYGYT
TRBV13	NA	TRBJ2-1	ASSDTTDRDSYNEQF
TRBV10-3	NA	TRBJ1-6	AISGTATSPLH
TRBV4-3	NA	TRBJ1-2	ASSQDPGTNYGYT
TRBV4-3	once	TRBJ2-3	ASSQDLAGLQRPDTQY
TRBV11-3	NA	TRBJ2-3	ASSFSGTDTQY
TRBV11-2	NA	TRBJ1-4	ASSLEPTGAWEKLF
TRBV5-1	NA	TRBJ1-1	ASGRGAEAF
TRBV7-8	NA	TRBJ1-2	ASSLSDRVYGYT
TRBV6-5	NA	TRBJ2-4	ASRALGQVNIQY
TRBV20-1	NA	TRBJ1-2	TPGVDYGYT
TRBV9	NA	TRBJ2-2	ASRARVDTGELF
TRBV30	NA	TRBJ1-5	AWSVPRTGNQPQH
TRBV30	NA	TRBJ1-5	AAGTAINQPQH
TRBV7-8	many	TRBJ1-1	ASGLSGLLNTEAF
TRBV18	NA	TRBJ1-1	ASSTNPGYTEAF